These T cell receptor beta chains were read from a single sample in a study of blood T cell repertoires in COVID-19. The repertoire was sequenced with immunoSEQ multiplex PCR; TCRdb's copy has only in-frame clones and lacks some. In the table there are 450,000 or so clones, 89% of which are singletons. Sequenced material: peripheral blood. The receptors derive from a man in his late teens or twenties with COVID-19, enrolled during active disease. The CDR3 runs from the conserved cysteine through the conserved F or W. D genes are given only for firm matches. A row's size may be missing; if present it is once, few, many or a size class.

d_call,v_call,j_call,clone_size,cdr3_aa,cdr3_nt
TRBD1,TRBV25-1,TRBJ2-6,.,CASSATGSEGANVLTF,TGTGCCAGCAGTGCGACAGGGTCTGAAGGGGCCAACGTCCTGACTTTC
TRBD2,TRBV19,TRBJ2-2,once,CASSISGLAGGPHTGELFF,TGTGCCAGTAGTATATCGGGACTAGCGGGGGGGCCTCACACCGGGGAGCTGTTTTTT
TRBD1,TRBV2,TRBJ1-4,.,CASSERDRGGEKLFF,TGTGCCAGCAGCGAACGGGACAGGGGAGGTGAAAAACTGTTTTTT
.,TRBV7-3,TRBJ2-1,.,CASSPTQTGFASEQFF,TGTGCCAGCAGCCCCACCCAAACAGGGTTTGCCAGTGAGCAGTTCTTC
.,TRBV28,TRBJ2-7,.,CASSSDADYYEQYF,TGTGCCAGCAGTTCAGACGCTGACTACTACGAGCAGTACTTC
TRBD2,TRBV18,TRBJ2-3,.,CASSPPSGGYTDTQYF,TGTGCCAGCTCACCTCCTAGCGGGGGGTATACAGATACGCAGTATTTT
.,TRBV5-5,TRBJ2-1,.,CASSLGGLYNEQFF,TGTGCCAGCAGCTTGGGGGGACTGTACAATGAGCAGTTCTTC
.,TRBV19,TRBJ2-1,few,CASSAGPNEQFF,TGTGCCAGTAGTGCGGGACCCAATGAGCAGTTCTTC
TRBD1,TRBV5-1,TRBJ2-3,few,CASSLGGQGSTDTQYF,TGCGCCAGCAGCTTGGGAGGACAGGGGAGCACAGATACGCAGTATTTT
TRBD2,TRBV20-1,TRBJ2-1,once,CSASYGGADNEQFF,TGCAGTGCTAGTTACGGGGGGGCCGACAATGAGCAGTTCTTC
.,TRBV19,TRBJ1-2,.,CASSSGFGYTF,TGTGCCAGTAGTAGCGGGTTTGGCTACACCTTC
.,TRBV18,TRBJ2-5,.,CASSPHREETQYF,TGTGCCAGCTCACCACACAGAGAAGAGACCCAGTACTTC
TRBD1,TRBV6-4,TRBJ1-1,.,CASSRTGSTEAFF,TGTGCCAGCAGTCGGACAGGCTCGACTGAAGCTTTCTTT
TRBD1,TRBV4-1,TRBJ2-1,.,CASSRTGTGGNEQFF,TGCGCCAGCAGCCGTACCGGGACAGGGGGGAATGAGCAGTTCTTC
.,TRBV18,TRBJ1-4,.,CASSGPGDHSNEKLFF,TGTGCCAGCTCAGGCCCCGGTGATCACAGTAATGAAAAACTGTTTTTT
.,TRBV7-9,TRBJ2-1,many,CASSTITSYEQFF,TGTGCCAGCAGCACAATCACTAGTTATGAGCAGTTCTTC
TRBD1,TRBV13,TRBJ2-2,.,CASSFRGTGYTGELFF,TGTGCCAGCAGCTTCCGAGGGACAGGGTACACCGGGGAGCTGTTTTTT
TRBD2,TRBV5-1,TRBJ2-1,.,CASSFSGLDVNNEQFF,TGCGCCAGCAGCTTCTCAGGACTAGACGTTAACAATGAGCAGTTCTTC
TRBD2,TRBV29-1,TRBJ2-7,.,CSVDAGGGSYEQYF,TGCAGCGTTGATGCGGGAGGTGGCTCCTACGAGCAGTACTTC
.,TRBV28,TRBJ1-1,.,CASNPWNTEAFF,TGTGCCAGCAATCCCTGGAACACTGAAGCTTTCTTT
.,TRBV6-2/TRBV6-3,TRBJ1-4,.,CASSWTVDEKLFF,TGTGCCAGCAGTTGGACAGTAGATGAAAAACTGTTTTTT
TRBD2,TRBV11-2,TRBJ2-5,many,CASGSTAGGETQYF,TGTGCCAGCGGCTCAACTGCCGGGGGGGAGACCCAGTACTTC
TRBD1,TRBV4-1,TRBJ2-4,once,CASSLPGQALQNIQYF,TGCGCCAGCAGCCTTCCGGGACAGGCACTACAAAACATTCAGTACTTC
.,TRBV19,TRBJ2-1,.,CASNSPYNEQFF,TGTGCCAGCAACTCACCCTACAATGAGCAGTTCTTC
.,TRBV5-1,TRBJ1-2,.,CASSLGRSNGYTF,TGCGCCAGCAGCTTGGGACGGAGTAATGGCTACACCTTC
TRBD1,TRBV7-2,TRBJ2-4,.,CASSFFGTGGVIQYF,TGTGCCAGCAGCTTTTTTGGGACAGGGGGCGTCATTCAGTACTTC
.,TRBV5-1,TRBJ2-7,.,CASRLTTPSYEQYF,TGCGCCAGCAGATTGACTACGCCCTCCTACGAGCAGTACTTC
.,TRBV5-1,TRBJ1-1,.,CASRQSNTEAFF,TGCGCCAGCAGACAGTCGAACACTGAAGCTTTCTTT
TRBD1,TRBV5-1,TRBJ2-2,once,CASSTRDRDTGELFF,TGCGCCAGCAGCACCCGGGACAGGGACACCGGGGAGCTGTTTTTT
.,TRBV15,TRBJ1-6,.,CATSRVQNSPLHF,TGTGCCACCAGCAGAGTACAAAATTCACCCCTCCACTTT
TRBD1,TRBV12-3/TRBV12-4,TRBJ1-1,.,CASSLLDREAFF,TGTGCCAGCAGTCTCCTGGACAGGGAGGCTTTCTTT